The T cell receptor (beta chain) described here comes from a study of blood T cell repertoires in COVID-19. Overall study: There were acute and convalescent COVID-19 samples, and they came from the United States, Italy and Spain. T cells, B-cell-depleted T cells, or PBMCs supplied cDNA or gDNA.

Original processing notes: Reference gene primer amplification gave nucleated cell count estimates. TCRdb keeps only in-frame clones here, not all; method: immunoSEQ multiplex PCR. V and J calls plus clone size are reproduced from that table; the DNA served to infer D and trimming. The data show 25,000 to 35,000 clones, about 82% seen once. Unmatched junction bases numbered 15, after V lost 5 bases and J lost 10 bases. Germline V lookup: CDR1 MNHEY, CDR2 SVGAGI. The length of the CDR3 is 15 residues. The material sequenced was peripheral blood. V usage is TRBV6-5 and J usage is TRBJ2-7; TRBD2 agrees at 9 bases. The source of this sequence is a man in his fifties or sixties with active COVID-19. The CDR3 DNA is TGTGCCAGCAGTAAGCCGGGAACCCTACTAGCGGGCCAGTACTTC. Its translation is CASSKPGTLLAGQYF.